This TCR beta chain was profiled in a study of blood T cells in healthy people across ages. A second PCR, run for about 6 to 11 cycles, used a sample-barcoded 5' primer plus a J-beta primer mix. CDR3-containing paired-end reads numbering at least 2.5 million came from each sample. TCRdb re-analysed the 5' RACE reads in MiXCR, keeping a single row per CDR3 protein. Among approximately 900,000 distinct CDR3 sequences listed, 25% to 30% were seen once. This clonotype was seen at least ten times. The CDR3 covers 13 residues. The V and J ends lost 3 bases and 9 bases respectively, with 12 bases between them. CDR1 is SGHDN, CDR2 FVKESK, per germline. PBMCs, at least 7 million per sample, were isolated. These data also featured in a second study, about T cells of mothers and their children.

The sample comprised blood. The TCR comes from a woman in her thirties or forties in good health. The chain uses TRBV14 and TRBJ2-1; D not resolved. Here the CDR3 reads CASSQSAPSEQFF. CDR3 bases: TGTGCCAGCAGCCAGTCGGCCCCCAGTGAGCAGTTCTTC.